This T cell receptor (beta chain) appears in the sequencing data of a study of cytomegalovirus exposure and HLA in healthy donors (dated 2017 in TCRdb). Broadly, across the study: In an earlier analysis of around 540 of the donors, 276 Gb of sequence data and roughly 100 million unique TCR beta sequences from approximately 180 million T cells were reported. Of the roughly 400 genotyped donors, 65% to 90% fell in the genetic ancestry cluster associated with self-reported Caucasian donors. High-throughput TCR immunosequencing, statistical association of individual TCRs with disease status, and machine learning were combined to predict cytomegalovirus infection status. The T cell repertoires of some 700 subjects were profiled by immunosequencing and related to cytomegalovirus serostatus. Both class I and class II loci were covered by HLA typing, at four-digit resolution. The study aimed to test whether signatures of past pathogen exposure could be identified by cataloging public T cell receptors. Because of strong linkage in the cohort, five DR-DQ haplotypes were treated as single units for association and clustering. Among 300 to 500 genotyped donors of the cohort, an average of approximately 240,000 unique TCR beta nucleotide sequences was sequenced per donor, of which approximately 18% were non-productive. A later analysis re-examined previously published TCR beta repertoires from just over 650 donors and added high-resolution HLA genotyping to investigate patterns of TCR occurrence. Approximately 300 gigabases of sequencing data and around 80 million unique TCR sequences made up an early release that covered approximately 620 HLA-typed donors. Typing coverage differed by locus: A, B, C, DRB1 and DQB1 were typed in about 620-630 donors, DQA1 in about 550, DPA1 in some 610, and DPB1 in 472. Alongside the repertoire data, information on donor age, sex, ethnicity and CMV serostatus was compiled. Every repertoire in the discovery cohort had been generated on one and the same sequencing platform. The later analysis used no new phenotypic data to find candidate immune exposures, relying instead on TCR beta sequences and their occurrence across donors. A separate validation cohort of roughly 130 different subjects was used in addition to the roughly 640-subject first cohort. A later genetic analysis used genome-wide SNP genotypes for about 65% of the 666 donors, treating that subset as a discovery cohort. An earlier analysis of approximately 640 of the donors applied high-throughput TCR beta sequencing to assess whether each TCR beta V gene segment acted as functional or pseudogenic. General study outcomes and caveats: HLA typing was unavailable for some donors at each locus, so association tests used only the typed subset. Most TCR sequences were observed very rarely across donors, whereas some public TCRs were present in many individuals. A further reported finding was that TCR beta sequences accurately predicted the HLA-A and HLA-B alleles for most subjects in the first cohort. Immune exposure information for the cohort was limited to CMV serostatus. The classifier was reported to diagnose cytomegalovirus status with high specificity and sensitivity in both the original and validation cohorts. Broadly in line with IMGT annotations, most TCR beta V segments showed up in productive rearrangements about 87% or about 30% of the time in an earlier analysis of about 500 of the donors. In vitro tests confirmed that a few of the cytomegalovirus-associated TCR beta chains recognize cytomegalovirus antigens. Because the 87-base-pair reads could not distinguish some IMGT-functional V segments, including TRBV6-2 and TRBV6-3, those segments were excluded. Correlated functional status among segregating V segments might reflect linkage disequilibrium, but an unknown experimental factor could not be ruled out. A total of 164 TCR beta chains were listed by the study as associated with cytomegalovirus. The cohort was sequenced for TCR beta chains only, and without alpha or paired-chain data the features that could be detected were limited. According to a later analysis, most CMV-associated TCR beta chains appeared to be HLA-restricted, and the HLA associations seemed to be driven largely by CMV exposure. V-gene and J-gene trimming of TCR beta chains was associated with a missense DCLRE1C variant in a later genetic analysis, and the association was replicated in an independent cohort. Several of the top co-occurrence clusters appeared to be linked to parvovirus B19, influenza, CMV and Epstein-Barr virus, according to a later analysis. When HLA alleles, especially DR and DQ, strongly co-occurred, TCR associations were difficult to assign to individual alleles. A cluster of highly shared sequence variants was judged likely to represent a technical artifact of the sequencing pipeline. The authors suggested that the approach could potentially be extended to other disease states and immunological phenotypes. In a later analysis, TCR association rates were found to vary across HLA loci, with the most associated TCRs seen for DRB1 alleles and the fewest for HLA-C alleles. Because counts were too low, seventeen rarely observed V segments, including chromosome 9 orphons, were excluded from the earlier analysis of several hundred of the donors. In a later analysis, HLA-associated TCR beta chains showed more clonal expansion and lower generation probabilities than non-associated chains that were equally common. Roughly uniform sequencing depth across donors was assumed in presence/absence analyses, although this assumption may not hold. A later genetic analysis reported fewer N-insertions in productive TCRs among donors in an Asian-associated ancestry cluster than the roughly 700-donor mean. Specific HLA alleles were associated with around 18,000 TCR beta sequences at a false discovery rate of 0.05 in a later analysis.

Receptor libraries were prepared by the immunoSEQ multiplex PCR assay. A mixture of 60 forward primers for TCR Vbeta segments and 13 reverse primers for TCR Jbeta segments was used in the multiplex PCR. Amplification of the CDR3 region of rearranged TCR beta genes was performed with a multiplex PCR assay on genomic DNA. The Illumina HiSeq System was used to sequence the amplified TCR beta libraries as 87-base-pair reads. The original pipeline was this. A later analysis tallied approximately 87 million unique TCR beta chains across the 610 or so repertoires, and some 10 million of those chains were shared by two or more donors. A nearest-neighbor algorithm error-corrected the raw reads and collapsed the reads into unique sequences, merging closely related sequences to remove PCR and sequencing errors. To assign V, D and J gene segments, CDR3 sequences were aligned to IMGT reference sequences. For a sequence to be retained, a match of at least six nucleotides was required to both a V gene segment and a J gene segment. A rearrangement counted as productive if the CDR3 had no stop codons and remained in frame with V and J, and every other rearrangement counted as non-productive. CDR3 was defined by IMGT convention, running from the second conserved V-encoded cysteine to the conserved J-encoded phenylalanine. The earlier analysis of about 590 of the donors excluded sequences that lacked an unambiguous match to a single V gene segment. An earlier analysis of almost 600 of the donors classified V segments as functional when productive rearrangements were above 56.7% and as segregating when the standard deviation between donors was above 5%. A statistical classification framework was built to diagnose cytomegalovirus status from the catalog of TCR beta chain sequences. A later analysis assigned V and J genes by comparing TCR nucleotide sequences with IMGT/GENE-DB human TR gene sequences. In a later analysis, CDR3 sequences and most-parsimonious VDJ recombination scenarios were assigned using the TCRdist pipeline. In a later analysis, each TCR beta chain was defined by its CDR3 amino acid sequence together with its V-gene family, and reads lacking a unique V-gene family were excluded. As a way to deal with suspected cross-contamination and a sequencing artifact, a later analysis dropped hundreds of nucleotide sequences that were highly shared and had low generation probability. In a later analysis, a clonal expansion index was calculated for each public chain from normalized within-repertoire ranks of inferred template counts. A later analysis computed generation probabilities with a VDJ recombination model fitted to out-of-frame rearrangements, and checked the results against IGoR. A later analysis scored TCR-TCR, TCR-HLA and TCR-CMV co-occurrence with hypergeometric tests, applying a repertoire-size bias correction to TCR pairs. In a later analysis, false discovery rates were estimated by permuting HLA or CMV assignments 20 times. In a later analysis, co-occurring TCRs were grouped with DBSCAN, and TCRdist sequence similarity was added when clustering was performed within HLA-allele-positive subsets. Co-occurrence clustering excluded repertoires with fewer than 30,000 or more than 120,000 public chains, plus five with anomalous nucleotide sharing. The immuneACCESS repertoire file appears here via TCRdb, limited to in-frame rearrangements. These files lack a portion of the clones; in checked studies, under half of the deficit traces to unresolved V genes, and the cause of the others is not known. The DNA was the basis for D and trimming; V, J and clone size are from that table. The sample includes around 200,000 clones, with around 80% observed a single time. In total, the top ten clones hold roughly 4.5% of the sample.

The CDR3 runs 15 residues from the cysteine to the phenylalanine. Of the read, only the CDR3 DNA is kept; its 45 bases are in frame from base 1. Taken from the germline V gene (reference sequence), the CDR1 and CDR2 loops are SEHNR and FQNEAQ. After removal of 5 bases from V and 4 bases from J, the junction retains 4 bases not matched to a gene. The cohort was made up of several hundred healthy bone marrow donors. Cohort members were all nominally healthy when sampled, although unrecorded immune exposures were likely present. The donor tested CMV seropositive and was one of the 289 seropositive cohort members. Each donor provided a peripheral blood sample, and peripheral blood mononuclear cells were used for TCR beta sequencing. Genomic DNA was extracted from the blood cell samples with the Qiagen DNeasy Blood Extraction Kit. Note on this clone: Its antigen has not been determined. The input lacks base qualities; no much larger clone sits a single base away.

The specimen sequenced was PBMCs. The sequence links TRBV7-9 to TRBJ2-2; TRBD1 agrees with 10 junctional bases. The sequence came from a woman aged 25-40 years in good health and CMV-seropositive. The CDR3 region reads CASSPRTGGTGELFF. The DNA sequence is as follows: TGTGCCAGCAGCCCACGGACAGGGGGCACCGGGGAGCTGTTTTTT.